This T cell receptor (beta chain) was found in a study of blood T cells in healthy people across ages. In the study overall: T cells yielded about one barcoded beta molecule per two cells through template switching. The study's findings and limits: Naive CD4+ cell counts and diversity both ran higher in long-lived than in aged donors.

Every donor contributed around 10 milliliters of peripheral blood by blood draw. Worth noting for this clonotype: Its cognate antigen is unknown.

The authors ran a second PCR of roughly 7 to 11 cycles using a sample-barcoded 5' primer and a J-beta primer mix. At least 3 million CDR3-containing paired-end reads were obtained per sample. TCRdb called the 5' RACE reads again in MiXCR, with one record for every CDR3 protein. Of nearly 1 million distinct CDR3 sequences in the sample, roughly 51% were seen once. Trimming left V 4 bases short and J 1 base short, with 12 bases between. The CDR3 extends over 15 amino acids. Looked up from germline, CDR1 is LGHDT and CDR2 is YNNKEL (reference sequence). The clonotype was recovered from a woman in her sixties or seventies in good health. V is TRBV3-1 and J is TRBJ2-3; maybe TRBD2 (6 bases). The sample taken for sequencing was blood. DNA of the CDR3: TGTGCCAGCAGCCCCCCGGGAGTTGGCACAGATACGCAGTATTTT. This codes for CASSPPGVGTDTQYF.